This T cell receptor beta chain comes out of a study of blood T cell repertoires in COVID-19. Study in general: The United States, Italy and Spain supplied acute and convalescent COVID-19 samples.

Germline V gene data show CDR1 as GTSNPN and CDR2 as SVGIG (reference sequence). The CDR3 consists of 14 residues. The V segment lost 1 base and the J segment 4 bases; nucleotides outside the gene matches: 4. This clone was counted a few times. Generated by immunoSEQ multiplex PCR, the TCRdb table keeps only in-frame clones and is missing some. The repertoire includes approximately 280,000 clones, approximately 83% of them detected once, and approximately 11% sits in the top ten. The rearrangement uses TRBV30 and TRBJ2-1, with TRBD1 matching 7 bases. Sequencing was done on a sample of peripheral blood. The clonotype comes from a woman between 70 and 85 years old with acute or convalescent COVID-19. CDR3 DNA: TGTGCCTGGAGTGGGTGGGGACAGTACAATGAGCAGTTCTTC. Protein: CAWSGWGQYNEQFF.